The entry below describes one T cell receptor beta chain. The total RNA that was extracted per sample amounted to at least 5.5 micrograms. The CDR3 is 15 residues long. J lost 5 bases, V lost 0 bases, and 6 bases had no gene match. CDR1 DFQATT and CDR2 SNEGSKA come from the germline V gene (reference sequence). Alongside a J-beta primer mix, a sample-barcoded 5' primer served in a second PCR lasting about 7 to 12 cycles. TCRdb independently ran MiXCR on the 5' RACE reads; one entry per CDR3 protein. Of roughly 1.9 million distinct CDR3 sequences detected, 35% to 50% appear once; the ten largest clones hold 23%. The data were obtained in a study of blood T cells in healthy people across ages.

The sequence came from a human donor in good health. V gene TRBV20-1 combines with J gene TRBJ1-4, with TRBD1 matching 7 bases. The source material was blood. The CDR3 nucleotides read TGCAGTGCTAGAGACAGCAGGGGGGGAAATGAAAAACTGTTTTTT. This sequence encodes CSARDSRGGNEKLFF.